The present T cell receptor (beta chain) was sequenced within a study of blood T cell repertoires in COVID-19. Study-wide context: The United States, Italy and Spain supplied acute and convalescent COVID-19 samples. PBMCs, B-cell-depleted T cells, or T cells were the source of the cDNA or gDNA that made up the material.

Original handling: Reference gene primer amplification yielded estimated nucleated cell counts. Produced via immunoSEQ multiplex PCR; TCRdb's table is partial and in-frame only. V, J and clone size reflect that table, while D and trimming were determined from the DNA. There are about 280,000 clones in the sample; 65% to 90% occur only once, and 4.5% to 5.5% lies in the top ten. The sequencing sample was made of peripheral blood. This clonotype originated in a man over 45 with active or convalescent COVID-19.

The CDR3: CASSVLGSQRGPEQYF. CDR3 DNA: TGTGCCAGCAGCGTCCTCGGGTCCCAACGGGGTCCCGAGCAGTACTTC. The rearrangement uses TRBV7-9 and TRBJ2-7, with D perhaps matching TRBD2 (5 bases). Trimming pared 5 bases from V and 6 bases from J, leaving 23 bases between. The CDR3 runs to 16 residues. CDR1 is SEHNR and CDR2 is FQNEAQ in the germline V gene (reference sequence). Combining the CDR3 with reference TRBV7-9 and TRBJ2-7 gives the whole variable domain DTGVSQNPRHKITKRGQNVTFRCDPISEHNRLYWYRQTLGQGPEFLTYFQNEAQLEKSRLLSDRFSAERPKGSFSTLEIQRTEQGDSAMYLCASSVLGSQRGPEQYFGPGTRLTVT.